The 13 T cell receptor beta chains below were found in one sample sequenced in a study of cytomegalovirus exposure and HLA in healthy donors. Use of 60 Vbeta and 13 Jbeta primers characterized the PCR. Libraries were prepared by immunoSEQ multiplex PCR; TCRdb keeps only in-frame clonotypes and omits some of them. Of 100,000 or so clones in the sample, over 75% were seen once. The specimen was PBMCs. Receptor source: a woman between 35 and 50 years old in good health and CMV-seropositive.

The chain employs TRBV4-3 and TRBJ1-2; TRBD1 might be the D (5 bases). The CDR3 spans 17 residues. CDR1 and CDR2 (germline): LGHNA, YSLEER. V was clipped by 0 bases and J by 4 bases, with 18 bases between them. DNA for the CDR3: TGCGCCAGCAGCCAAGATCTGGGGACCTACGGGGGCTATGGCTACACCTTC. Encoded protein: CASSQDLGTYGGYGYTF.

The V gene is TRBV5-4, the J gene TRBJ2-1; maybe TRBD2 (5 bases). V was shortened by 1 base and J by 2 bases, with 13 bases between the two germline ends. Germline assignment: CDR1 SGHNT and CDR2 YYREEE (reference sequence). CDR3 length: 16 amino acids. DNA of the CDR3: TGTGCCAGCAGCTTGTCGGGAATTGGCACCTACAATGAGCAGTTCTTC. This sequence encodes CASSLSGIGTYNEQFF.

The chain has TRBV5-5 and TRBJ1-4, with D unresolved. The germline CDR1 and CDR2 sequences are SGHKS and YYEKEE (reference sequence). Trimming left V 0 bases short and J 0 bases short, with 6 bases between. The length of the CDR3 is 15 residues. The CDR3: CASSLGPSTNEKLFF. CDR3 bases: TGTGCCAGCAGCTTGGGGCCTTCAACTAATGAAAAACTGTTTTTT. Full variable domain (remainder filled in from reference TRBV5-5 and TRBJ1-4): DAGVTQSPTHLIKTRGQQVTLRCSPISGHKSVSWYQQVLGQGPQFIFQYYEKEERGRGNFPDRFSARQFPNYSSELNVNALLLGDSALYLCASSLGPSTNEKLFFGSGTQLSVL.

The J gene is TRBJ1-2, the V gene TRBV13; D remains ambiguous. Germline V CDR1 and CDR2: PRHDT, FYEKMQ (reference sequence). The CDR3 covers 15 residues. V lost 5 bases to trimming and J lost 2 bases, with 15 bases between them. The chain's CDR3 is CASSTVGWVNYGYTF. CDR3 in DNA: TGTGCCAGCAGCACAGTAGGATGGGTAAACTATGGCTACACCTTC. Full variable domain (missing parts from reference TRBV13 and TRBJ1-2): AAGVIQSPRHLIKEKRETATLKCYPIPRHDTVYWYQQGPGQDPQFLISFYEKMQSDKGSIPDRFSAQQFSDYHSELNMSSLELGDSALYFCASSTVGWVNYGYTFGSGTRLTVV.

The rearrangement links TRBV19 to TRBJ1-2; the match to TRBD1 covers 8 bases. Germline values: CDR1 LNHDA, CDR2 SQIVND (reference sequence). This CDR3 has 15 residues. The V and J ends lost 11 bases and 8 bases, in that order; junction bases with no gene match: 19. The CDR3 sequence is CAAYRSTGERKGYTF. As DNA, the CDR3 is TGTGCCGCATACCGGTCGACAGGGGAGAGAAAAGGCTACACCTTC.

The V call is TRBV28, the J call TRBJ2-2, with TRBD1 matching over 8 bases. V lost 6 bases and J lost 1; bases outside the gene matches: 7. CDR3 length: 16 amino acids. Germline assignment: CDR1 MDHEN and CDR2 SYDVKM. Written as DNA, the CDR3 is TGTGCCAGCAGCCCCACAGGGACAGGGAACACCGGGGAGCTGTTTTTT. This encodes CASSPTGTGNTGELFF.

The chain joins TRBV15 to TRBJ1-1, with D hard to call. V was clipped by 1 base and J by 4 bases, with 13 bases between them. CDR1 and CDR2 from the germline V gene are LNHNV and YYDKDF (reference sequence). The CDR3 has 15 amino acids. The CDR3 DNA reads as TGTGCCACCAGCAGAGTAGGAGGTATTGGCACTGAAGCTTTCTTT. It translates to CATSRVGGIGTEAFF.

The V gene is TRBV7-9, the J gene TRBJ2-7; a possible D gene is TRBD1 (6 bases). Trimming removed 6 bases at V and 2 bases at J, with 14 bases between. Looked up from germline, CDR1 is SEHNR and CDR2 is FQNEAQ (reference sequence). The CDR3 spans 14 residues. The CDR3 here is CASRPQGNPYEQYF. The CDR3 DNA is TGTGCCAGCAGACCTCAGGGGAACCCCTACGAGCAGTACTTC.

The genes are TRBV15 and TRBJ2-7; 7 bases align to TRBD2. The CDR3 length is 17 residues. The J segment lost 2 bases and the V segment lost 0 bases, leaving 10 bases of the junction unmatched. The germline V gene has CDR1 LNHNV and CDR2 YYDKDF (reference sequence). CDR3 sequence: CATSRDPVGGVTYEQYF. Here the CDR3 DNA reads TGTGCCACCAGCAGAGACCCCGTTGGGGGGGTTACCTACGAGCAGTACTTC.

V and J are TRBV28 and TRBJ2-4; TRBD1 matches at 7 bases. Germline CDR1 MDHEN, CDR2 SYDVKM. CDR3 length: 15 residues. Trimming cost V 6 bases and J 12 bases; bases outside gene matches: 17. The CDR3 spells CASRARTGPVMSQYF. The CDR3 region has the DNA TGTGCCAGCAGGGCTCGGACAGGCCCAGTTATGTCTCAGTACTTC.

The chain recombines TRBV5-1 with TRBJ1-5, with 10 bases lining up with TRBD1. The CDR3 spans 15 residues. With 4 bases clipped from V and 6 bases from J, the junction kept 7 bases outside the gene matches. In germline, CDR1 is SGHRS, CDR2 YFSETQ. The CDR3 coding sequence is TGCGCCAGCAGCCCAGGACAGGGGGGCAGTCAGCCCCAGCATTTT. Translating gives CASSPGQGGSQPQHF.

The genes are TRBV7-9 and TRBJ2-5, with 16 positions matching TRBD2. V lost 5 bases and J lost 1; bases outside the gene matches: 4. This CDR3 is built from 17 residues. The germline V gene has CDR1 SEHNR and CDR2 FQNEAQ (reference sequence). The CDR3 sequence: CASSLGLAGGPQETQYF. The CDR3 bases are TGTGCCAGCAGCCTGGGACTAGCGGGAGGGCCCCAAGAGACCCAGTACTTC.

The chain couples TRBV18 to TRBJ1-6, with 9 positions matching TRBD1. The CDR3 length is 15 residues. CDR1 is KGHSH, CDR2 LQKENI, per germline. The V segment lost 3 bases and the J segment 7 bases; nucleotides outside the gene matches: 4. CDR3: CASSPGTGNNSPLHF. The CDR3, as DNA: TGTGCCAGCTCACCCGGGACAGGGAACAATTCACCCCTCCACTTT.